A selection of T cell receptor beta chains follows, all from one sample in a study of blood T cell repertoires in COVID-19. This table comes from immunoSEQ multiplex PCR, and its TCRdb copy is limited to in-frame clones, with some not included. Found here are roughly 100,000 clones, about nine tenths of them singletons; the top ten hold about 3.7%. Source material: peripheral blood. The receptors stem from a woman aged 70-85 years with acute or convalescent COVID-19. The CDR3 runs from the conserved cysteine through the conserved F or W. A D gene is named only where the DNA matches it firmly. Some rows have no size entry. The others give once, few or many, or a class for an expanded clone.

TRBV5-1,TRBJ1-2,.,.,CASSFGHRDKNYGYTF,TGCGCCAGCAGCTTTGGTCACCGGGACAAGAACTATGGCTACACCTTC
TRBV4-2,TRBJ2-1,.,TRBD2,CASSQLAGAYNEQFF,TGTGCCAGCAGCCAACTTGCGGGGGCCTACAATGAGCAGTTCTTC
TRBV10-1,TRBJ2-3,.,.,CASSGGPSSTDTQYF,TGCGCCAGCAGTGGTGGCCCCTCTAGCACAGATACGCAGTATTTT
TRBV18,TRBJ2-1,.,TRBD2,CASSPRIGGGDEQFF,TGTGCCAGCTCACCTCGGATCGGGGGGGGTGATGAGCAGTTCTTC
TRBV11-3,TRBJ2-3,.,TRBD1,CASSPHRGSPDTQYF,TGTGCCAGCAGCCCACACAGGGGGTCCCCAGATACGCAGTATTTT
TRBV18,TRBJ2-3,.,.,CASSPLGLAGTDTQYF,TGTGCCAGCTCACCATTGGGACTGGCAGGGACAGATACGCAGTATTTT
TRBV3-1/TRBV3-2,TRBJ1-2,once,.,CASSQGWGESIGYTF,TGTGCCAGCAGCCAAGGTTGGGGGGAATCCATTGGCTACACCTTC
TRBV5-6,TRBJ1-5,.,.,CASSLAREGNQPQHF,TGTGCCAGCAGCTTGGCCAGGGAGGGCAATCAGCCCCAGCATTTT
TRBV3-1/TRBV3-2,TRBJ2-1,.,.,CASSHLFPDGQPYNEQFF,TGTGCCAGCAGCCACCTATTTCCCGATGGGCAGCCCTACAATGAGCAGTTCTTC
TRBV7-2,TRBJ2-1,few,TRBD2,CASSLGASGRGGEQFF,TGTGCCAGCAGCTTAGGGGCTAGCGGGAGGGGCGGTGAGCAGTTCTTC
TRBV20-1,TRBJ1-2,once,TRBD1,CSATGGDGYTF,TGCAGTGCAACAGGGGGCGATGGCTACACCTTC
TRBV5-1,TRBJ2-1,.,.,CASSEGRGGIEQFF,TGCGCCAGCAGCGAAGGACGGGGAGGTATTGAGCAGTTCTTC
TRBV3-1/TRBV3-2,TRBJ2-3,.,.,CASSQGLAKDTQYF,TGTGCCAGCAGCCAAGGACTGGCGAAAGATACGCAGTATTTT
TRBV28,TRBJ1-5,.,.,CASSGQSNQPQHF,TGTGCCAGCAGTGGACAGAGCAATCAGCCCCAGCATTTT
TRBV6-2/TRBV6-3,TRBJ1-2,.,.,CASSYRVDTSAGYTF,TGTGCCAGCAGTTACAGGGTGGACACCTCGGCTGGCTACACCTTC
TRBV2,TRBJ2-2,.,TRBD1,CASSVRGSGTGELFF,TGTGCCAGCAGTGTCAGGGGGTCGGGCACCGGGGAGCTGTTTTTT
TRBV18,TRBJ1-6,.,TRBD1,CASSPADRAGNSPLHF,TGTGCCAGCTCACCGGCGGACAGGGCGGGGAATTCACCCCTCCACTTT
TRBV3-1/TRBV3-2,TRBJ2-1,.,.,CASSQELQVGQFF,TGTGCCAGCAGCCAAGAACTCCAGGTAGGGCAGTTCTTC
TRBV13,TRBJ2-7,.,TRBD2,CASRRGGAYEQYF,TGTGCCAGCAGACGGGGGGGAGCCTACGAGCAGTACTTC
TRBV3-1/TRBV3-2,TRBJ1-3,once,TRBD1,CASSLAGGTSGNTIYF,TGTGCCAGCAGCCTAGCAGGGGGTACCTCTGGAAACACCATATATTTT
TRBV6-1,TRBJ1-5,.,TRBD1,CASSERATGGSQPQHF,TGTGCCAGCAGTGAACGCGCGACAGGGGGAAGTCAGCCCCAGCATTTT
TRBV19,TRBJ1-5,few,TRBD1,CASADRGVFSNQPQHF,TGTGCCAGCGCAGACAGGGGGGTTTTTAGCAATCAGCCCCAGCATTTT
TRBV7-9,TRBJ2-5,.,.,CASSLGGGGQETQYF,TGTGCCAGCAGCTTAGGTGGGGGAGGCCAAGAGACCCAGTACTTC
TRBV2,TRBJ1-6,.,.,CASRFEGGTYNSPLHF,TGTGCCAGCAGGTTCGAAGGGGGAACCTATAATTCACCCCTCCACTTT
TRBV19,TRBJ1-1,.,TRBD1,CASSMPGQGGRVTEAFF,TGTGCCAGTAGTATGCCGGGACAGGGGGGTCGGGTCACTGAAGCTTTCTTT
TRBV5-8,TRBJ1-1,.,.,CASSLTGLNTEAFF,TGTGCCAGCAGCTTGACAGGGTTGAACACTGAAGCTTTCTTT
TRBV27,TRBJ2-6,.,TRBD2,CASSSIAGASGANVLTF,TGTGCCAGCAGTTCAATAGCGGGGGCCTCTGGGGCCAACGTCCTGACTTTC
TRBV6-5,TRBJ2-5,.,TRBD1,CASMRDRGETQYF,TGTGCCAGCATGAGAGACAGGGGGGAGACCCAGTACTTC
TRBV5-1,TRBJ1-5,.,TRBD1,CASVKDRDPQPQHF,TGCGCCAGCGTGAAAGACAGGGACCCACAGCCCCAGCATTTT
TRBV7-9,TRBJ2-2,.,TRBD1,CASSTTGESGELFF,TGTGCCAGCAGCACGACAGGGGAGTCGGGGGAGCTGTTTTTT
TRBV4-1,TRBJ2-1,.,.,CASSQLSSYNEQFF,TGCGCCAGCAGCCAGCTAAGCTCCTACAATGAGCAGTTCTTC
TRBV28,TRBJ2-7,.,TRBD1,CASSFSNRGYEQYF,TGTGCCAGCAGTTTTAGTAACAGGGGATACGAGCAGTACTTC
TRBV29-1,TRBJ1-1,.,.,CTDGGAGNTEAFF,TGCACCGACGGAGGGGCCGGGAACACTGAAGCTTTCTTT
TRBV25-1,TRBJ1-2,few,.,CASGPAGFFNYGYTF,TGTGCCAGCGGCCCCGCGGGGTTCTTTAACTATGGCTACACCTTC
TRBV11-2,TRBJ2-7,.,TRBD2,CASSFFPSGTYEQYF,TGTGCCAGCAGCTTTTTTCCTAGCGGAACCTACGAGCAGTACTTC
TRBV7-6,TRBJ2-2,.,TRBD1,CASSPRTGSLVSTGELFF,TGTGCCAGCAGCCCCAGGACAGGGAGTCTAGTAAGCACCGGGGAGCTGTTTTTT
TRBV6-5,TRBJ1-6,.,TRBD1,CASSYGSRGYSPLHF,TGTGCCAGCAGTTACGGCAGCAGGGGGTATTCACCCCTCCACTTT
TRBV28,TRBJ2-2,.,TRBD1,CASSPTGTGLEGELFF,TGTGCCAGCAGTCCGACCGGGACAGGCTTAGAAGGGGAGCTGTTTTTT
TRBV3-1/TRBV3-2,TRBJ1-2,.,TRBD1,CASSQVGTGSYGYTF,TGTGCCAGCAGCCAAGTTGGGACAGGGTCCTATGGCTACACCTTC
TRBV14,TRBJ2-7,once,.,CASSRTAGEAYEQYF,TGTGCCAGCAGCCGGACAGCCGGGGAAGCCTACGAGCAGTACTTC
TRBV24-1,TRBJ2-1,.,TRBD2,CATSAGGSVGNEQFF,TGTGCCACCAGTGCTGGCGGGAGTGTAGGGAATGAGCAGTTCTTC
TRBV5-4,TRBJ1-6,.,TRBD1,CASSLRLTGENSPLHF,TGTGCCAGCAGCCTCAGGTTGACAGGGGAGAATTCACCCCTCCACTTT
TRBV7-9,TRBJ2-3,.,TRBD2,CASSSGLAGGPDTQYF,TGTGCCAGCAGCTCAGGACTAGCGGGGGGGCCAGATACGCAGTATTTT
TRBV27,TRBJ2-1,.,TRBD2,CASKLAAGNEQFF,TGTGCCAGCAAACTAGCGGCGGGGAATGAGCAGTTCTTC
TRBV7-7,TRBJ1-4,few,.,CASSLNRVTGELFF,TGTGCCAGCAGCTTAAACAGGGTCACTGGGGAACTGTTTTTT
TRBV18,TRBJ1-5,.,.,CASSPSSRDQPQHF,TGTGCCAGCTCACCTAGCTCCAGGGATCAGCCCCAGCATTTT
TRBV3-1/TRBV3-2,TRBJ1-5,.,.,CASSQYSNQPQHF,TGTGCCAGCAGCCAATATAGCAATCAGCCCCAGCATTTT
TRBV19,TRBJ1-5,few,.,CASSIGAYSNQPQHF,TGTGCCAGTAGTATAGGAGCTTATAGCAATCAGCCCCAGCATTTT
TRBV15,TRBJ2-5,once,.,CATSRQQGTQYF,TGTGCCACCAGCAGACAACAGGGTACCCAGTACTTC
TRBV7-9,TRBJ2-1,once,.,CASSLLTSSVDNEQFF,TGTGCCAGCAGCTTACTTACCTCTAGCGTTGACAATGAGCAGTTCTTC
TRBV28,TRBJ1-2,.,TRBD1,CASSFGTGRDYGYTF,TGTGCCAGCAGTTTCGGGACAGGGCGGGACTATGGCTACACCTTC
TRBV6-5,TRBJ1-4,.,TRBD1,CASRTGGNEKLFF,TGTGCCAGCAGAACAGGGGGAAATGAAAAACTGTTTTTT
TRBV5-1,TRBJ1-2,.,.,CASSGRDTSRLDYGYTF,TGCGCCAGCAGCGGACGGGACACGTCCCGACTGGACTATGGCTACACCTTC
TRBV9,TRBJ1-3,.,.,CASSVDQAGNTIYF,TGTGCCAGCAGCGTAGATCAGGCTGGAAACACCATATATTTT
TRBV28,TRBJ2-2,.,.,CASSSGNTGELFF,TGTGCCAGCAGTTCCGGGAACACCGGGGAGCTGTTTTTT
TRBV10-3,TRBJ1-2,.,TRBD1,CAIRDGTEYGYTF,TGTGCCATCAGAGACGGGACAGAATATGGCTACACCTTC
TRBV29-1,TRBJ2-1,.,.,CSGLSSYNEQFF,TGCAGCGGATTATCCAGCTACAATGAGCAGTTCTTC
TRBV19,TRBJ1-4,.,.,CASSRQEKLFF,TGTGCCAGTAGTCGACAGGAAAAACTGTTTTTT
TRBV4-1,TRBJ1-1,once,TRBD1,CASSHQGEVYMNTEAFF,TGCGCCAGCAGCCACCAGGGGGAGGTTTACATGAACACTGAAGCTTTCTTT